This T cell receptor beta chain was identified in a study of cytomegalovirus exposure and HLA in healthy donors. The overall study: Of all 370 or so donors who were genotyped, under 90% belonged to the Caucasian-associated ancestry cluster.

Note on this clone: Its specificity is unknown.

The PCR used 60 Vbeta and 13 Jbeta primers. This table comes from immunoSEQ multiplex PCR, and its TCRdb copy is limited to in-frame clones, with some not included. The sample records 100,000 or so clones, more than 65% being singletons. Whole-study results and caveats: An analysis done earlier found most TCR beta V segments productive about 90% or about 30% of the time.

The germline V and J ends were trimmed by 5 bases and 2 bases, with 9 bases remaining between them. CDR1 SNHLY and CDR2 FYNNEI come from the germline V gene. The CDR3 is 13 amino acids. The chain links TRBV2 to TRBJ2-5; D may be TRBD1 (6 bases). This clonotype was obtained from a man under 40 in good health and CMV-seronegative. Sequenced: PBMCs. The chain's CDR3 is CASSWTEQETQYF. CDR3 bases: TGTGCCAGCAGTTGGACAGAGCAAGAGACCCAGTACTTC.